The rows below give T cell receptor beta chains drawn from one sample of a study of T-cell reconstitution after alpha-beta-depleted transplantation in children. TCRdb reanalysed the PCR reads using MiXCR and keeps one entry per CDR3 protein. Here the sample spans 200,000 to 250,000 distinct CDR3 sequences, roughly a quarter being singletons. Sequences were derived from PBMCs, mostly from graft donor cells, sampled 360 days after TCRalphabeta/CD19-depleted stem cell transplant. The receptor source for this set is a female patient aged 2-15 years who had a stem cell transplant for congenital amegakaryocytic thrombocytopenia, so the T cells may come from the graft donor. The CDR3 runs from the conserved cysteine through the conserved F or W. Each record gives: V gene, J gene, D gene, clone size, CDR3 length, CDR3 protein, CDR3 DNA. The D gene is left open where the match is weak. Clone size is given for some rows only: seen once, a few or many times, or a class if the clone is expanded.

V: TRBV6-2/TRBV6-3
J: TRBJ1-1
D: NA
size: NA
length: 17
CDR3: CASSYSVQDRGNTEAFF
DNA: TGTGCCAGCAGTTACTCCGTACAGGACCGGGGAAACACTGAAGCTTTCTTT

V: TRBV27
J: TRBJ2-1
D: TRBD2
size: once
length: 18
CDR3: CASSIRTSGGALRPSQFF
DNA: TGTGCCAGCAGTATCCGGACTAGCGGGGGGGCCCTACGGCCCTCGCAGTTCTTC

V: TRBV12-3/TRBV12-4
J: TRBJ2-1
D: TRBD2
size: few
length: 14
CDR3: CASSLTSGSNEQFF
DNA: TGTGCCAGCAGTTTGACTAGCGGGAGTAATGAGCAGTTCTTC

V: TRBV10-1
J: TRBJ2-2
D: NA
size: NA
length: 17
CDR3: CASSETHRDGGPGELFF
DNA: TGCGCCAGCAGTGAGACACACCGGGACGGAGGACCCGGGGAGCTGTTTTTT

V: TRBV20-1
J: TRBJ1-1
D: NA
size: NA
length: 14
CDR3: CSARVGHQNTEAFF
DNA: TGCAGTGCTAGGGTGGGACACCAGAACACTGAAGCTTTCTTT

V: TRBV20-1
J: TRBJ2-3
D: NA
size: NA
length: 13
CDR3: CSAGVGVRSTQYF
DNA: TGCAGTGCTGGGGTGGGGGTCCGATCTACGCAGTATTTT

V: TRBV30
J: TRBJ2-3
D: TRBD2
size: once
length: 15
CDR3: CAGGEERSYTDTQYF
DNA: TGTGCCGGGGGGGAGGAGCGGAGTTACACAGATACGCAGTATTTT

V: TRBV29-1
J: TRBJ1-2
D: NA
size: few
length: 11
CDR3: CSVVRSAGYTF
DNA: TGCAGCGTTGTACGTTCGGCTGGCTACACCTTC

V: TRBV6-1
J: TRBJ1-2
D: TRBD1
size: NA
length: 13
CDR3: CASSEVDRAGYTF
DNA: TGTGCCAGCAGTGAAGTTGACAGGGCTGGCTACACCTTC

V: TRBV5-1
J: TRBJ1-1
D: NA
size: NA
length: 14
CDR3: CASSLDGGRPEAFF
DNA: TGCGCCAGCAGCTTGGATGGGGGACGCCCTGAAGCTTTCTTT

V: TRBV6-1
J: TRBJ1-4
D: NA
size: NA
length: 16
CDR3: CASSTRIGTRGEKLFF
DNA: TGTGCCAGCAGTACGCGGATAGGGACGAGGGGTGAAAAACTGTTTTTT